The 16 T cell receptor beta chains given below trace back to one sample, sequenced in a study of CD8+CD57+ T cells in acquired aplastic anemia. Both TCR beta VDJ combination and CDR3 sequence profiling were carried out. Genomic DNA was the template for this profiling. TCRdb re-derived calls from the reads in MiXCR, one entry per CDR3 protein. Of 400,000 to 600,000 distinct CDR3 sequences in the sample, approximately 33% are singletons; the top ten hold less than 0.85%. Those patients picked for sequencing had displayed CD8+CD57+ cell expansion on flow cytometry. The sequencing input was sorted CD4+, CD8+, or CD8+CD57+ T cells (not recorded which) from PBMCs. Receptor source: a human donor with aplastic anemia.

Concerning this clonotype: Possible read error: a much larger clone is one base away. The genes are TRBV10-1 and TRBJ1-5; D is unresolved. CDR1 is WNHNN, CDR2 SYGVQD, per germline (reference sequence). The CDR3 runs 15 residues. V was trimmed by 8 bases and J by 5 bases, leaving 19 bases between them. In DNA form, the CDR3 reads TGCGCCAGCCCTCACGAGGAACAGCAGGATCAGCCCCAGCATTTT. It translates to CASPHEEQQDQPQHF.

This clonotype was observed a few times. This could be a read error, since a much larger clone is one nucleotide away. For the CDR3, the DNA is TGTGCCAGCAGCATCTGGGGGTACGAGCAGTACTTC. Translating it yields CASSIWGYEQYF. The chain has TRBV9 and TRBJ2-7; D tentatively reads TRBD1 or TRBD2 (5 bases each). V lost 4 bases and J lost 4, with 9 bases in between. CDR1 and CDR2 from the germline V gene are SGDLS and YYNGEE. The length of the CDR3 is 12 residues.

This clonotype was observed at least ten times. The J gene is TRBJ1-1, the V gene TRBV7-9; no definite D call. Germline V lookup: CDR1 SEHNR, CDR2 FQNEAQ (reference sequence). The germline V and J ends were trimmed by 3 bases and 6 bases, with 5 bases remaining between them. The CDR3 contains 11 residues. The CDR3 DNA is TGTGCCAGCAGCTTTATCTCTGAAGCTTTCTTT. This sequence encodes CASSFISEAFF.

The chain joins TRBV29-1 to TRBJ2-7; 7 nucleotides match TRBD1. CDR3 size: 13 residues. Germline loops: CDR1 SQVTM, CDR2 ANQGSEA. The trim removed 4 bases at V and 6 bases at J, leaving 9 bases unmatched. The CDR3 loop reads CSVGTDRVCEQYF. In nucleotides, the CDR3 is TGCAGCGTTGGCACAGACAGGGTCTGCGAGCAGTACTTC.

This clonotype was seen just once. V and J are TRBV10-2 and TRBJ2-1, with 9 positions matching TRBD1. The CDR3 consists of 15 residues. Germline assignment: CDR1 WSHSY and CDR2 SAAADI. The junction had 5 bases not matched to a gene; V was cut back by 2 bases and J by 6 bases. The CDR3 DNA is TGCGCCAGCAGTGAGAGGGGGACAGGGACCAATGAGCAGTTCTTC. It yields the protein CASSERGTGTNEQFF.

The chain recombines TRBV2 with TRBJ2-7; 11 positions agree with TRBD1. Looked up from germline, CDR1 is SNHLY and CDR2 is FYNNEI. The ends lost 8 bases at V and 4 bases at J; junction bases unmatched: 10. The CDR3 runs to 15 residues. CDR3: CASGQGASGTYEQYV. The CDR3 DNA follows: TGTGCCAGCGGACAGGGGGCTAGCGGGACTTACGAGCAGTACGTC.

This clonotype showed up many times. The chain's CDR3 is CASSISGEQFF. In DNA, the CDR3 is TGTGCCAGTAGTATTAGCGGAGAGCAGTTCTTC. V gene TRBV19 combines with J gene TRBJ2-1, with a tentative D call TRBD2 (6 bases). The CDR3 runs to 11 residues. Germline V gene data show CDR1 as LNHDA and CDR2 as SQIVND (reference sequence). With 3 bases removed from V and 10 bases from J, the gap between germline ends came to 7 bases.

Turning to this clonotype: This may come from a read error, since a much larger clone is one base off. V gene TRBV9 combines with J gene TRBJ2-7; tentatively, D is TRBD1 (6 bases). This CDR3 has 15 residues. The germline V gene has CDR1 SGDLS and CDR2 YYNGEE. This chain's CDR3 is CASSPHLRGDYEQCF. CDR3 DNA: TGTGCCAGCAGCCCGCACCTCAGGGGAGACTACGAGCAGTGCTTC.

This clonotype has a handful of counts. This chain joins TRBV14 and TRBJ2-7; 10 bases match TRBD2. With 4 bases clipped from V and 3 bases from J, the junction kept 9 bases outside the gene matches. The CDR3 spans 16 residues. In germline, CDR1 is SGHDN, CDR2 FVKESK. The CDR3 loop reads CASSPTLAGAGYEQYF. The DNA for the CDR3 is TGTGCCAGCAGCCCAACCCTAGCGGGAGCCGGCTACGAGCAGTACTTC.

This clonotype was seen repeatedly, ten times or more. The J gene is TRBJ2-7, the V gene TRBV5-1; 8 positions match TRBD2. The CDR3 is 16 residues long. Per the germline V gene, CDR1 is SGHRS and CDR2 is YFSETQ. Unmatched junction bases numbered 7, after V lost 0 bases and J lost 2 bases. CDR3 sequence (DNA): TGCGCCAGCAGCTTGGGTTTTAGCGGGGCCACCTACGAGCAGTACTTC. It translates to CASSLGFSGATYEQYF.

The gene calls are TRBV2 and TRBJ1-1; D is perhaps TRBD1 (5 bases). The V gene lost 2 bases and the J gene lost 7 bases, with 11 bases spanning the gap. Germline V gives CDR1 SNHLY, CDR2 FYNNEI. The length of the CDR3 is 13 residues. The chain's CDR3 is CASSESRGFEAFF. CDR3 bases: TGTGCCAGCAGTGAAAGCCGGGGCTTTGAAGCTTTCTTT.

The genes are TRBV9 and TRBJ2-2; either TRBD1 or TRBD2 may supply D (5 bases each). Per the germline V gene, CDR1 is SGDLS and CDR2 is YYNGEE. V lost 4 bases to trimming and J lost 2 bases, with 18 bases between them. The CDR3 has 17 amino acids. The CDR3 sequence: CASSLSTGRTNTGELFF. CDR3 in DNA: TGTGCCAGCAGCCTGTCGACGGGACGAACAAACACCGGGGAGCTGTTTTTT. The full variable domain, completed using reference TRBV9 and TRBJ2-2, is DSGVTQTPKHLITATGQRVTLRCSPRSGDLSVYWYQQSLDQGLQFLIQYYNGEERAKGNILERFSAQQFPDLHSELNLSSLELGDSALYFCASSLSTGRTNTGELFFGEGSRLTVL.

This clonotype was found a few times. V gene TRBV19 combines with J gene TRBJ1-1; D is ambiguous. This CDR3 comprises 14 residues. Germline V lookup: CDR1 LNHDA, CDR2 SQIVND (reference sequence). Trimming took off 1 base at V and 3 bases at J, with 9 bases between the two ends. CDR3 region: CASSIGLAYTEAFF. In DNA, the CDR3 is TGTGCCAGTAGTATAGGGTTGGCGTACACTGAAGCTTTCTTT.

A single count supports this clonotype. A much larger clone lies a single base off, so this may be a read error. The V and J genes are TRBV11-3 and TRBJ1-3; TRBD1 is a possible D gene (5 bases). CDR3 length: 15 residues. CDR1 is SGHNT, CDR2 YENEEA, per germline. CDR3 nucleotides: TGTGCCGGCAGCTCCGCCAGGGAGGCTGGAAACACCATATATTTT. Amino acid sequence: CAGSSAREAGNTIYF.

This clonotype was recorded a few times. The genes are TRBV5-6 and TRBJ1-2; tentatively, D is TRBD1 (5 bases). Germline V gives CDR1 SGHDT, CDR2 YYEEEE. Trimming took off 2 bases at V and 4 bases at J, with 12 bases between the two ends. This CDR3 is 14 amino acids long. CDR3 sequence: CASSFPGTGYGYTF. DNA of the CDR3: TGTGCCAGCAGCTTCCCAGGGACGGGCTATGGCTACACCTTC.

This clonotype appeared a few times. The genes are TRBV20-1 and TRBJ2-5; perhaps TRBD1 as D (5 bases). Trimming left V 2 bases short and J 4 bases short, with 11 bases between. Germline V gene lookup returns CDR1 DFQATT and CDR2 SNEGSKA (reference sequence). The CDR3 contains 13 residues. CDR3 nucleotides: TGCAGTGCTAGACCAGGGAATAGAGAGACCCAGTACTTC. As protein: CSARPGNRETQYF.